Listed here are 12 T cell receptor beta chains from one sample, sequenced in a study of blood T cell repertoires in COVID-19 (dated by TCRdb to the early 2020s). To prepare the library, the immunoSEQ multiplex PCR assay was applied. Held by TCRdb, this immuneACCESS table contains in-frame sequences only and omits some clones. Under half of the omission traces to an unresolved V gene where checked; the cause of the rest is unknown. For this sample the table gives tens of thousands of clones, of which about 86% were detected only once. In total, the top ten clones hold roughly 5% of the sample. Sequencing was performed on peripheral blood. These receptors were taken from a man in his fifties with active COVID-19.

This chain connects TRBV4-1 to TRBJ1-1, with D maybe TRBD1 (6 bases). The germline V gene has CDR1 MGHRA and CDR2 YSYEKL. This CDR3 is 16 amino acids long. V was cut by 6 bases and J by 0 bases, with 17 bases left in between. The CDR3 sequence is CASSSRGRWMNTEAFF. CDR3 in DNA: TGCGCCAGCAGTTCCAGGGGAAGGTGGATGAACACTGAAGCTTTCTTT.

This sequence joins TRBV5-1 and TRBJ2-5, with 10 bases that match TRBD1. This CDR3 region has 15 residues. CDR1 is SGHRS, CDR2 YFSETQ, per germline. J lost 3 bases, V lost 1 base, and 3 bases had no gene match. CDR3 protein: CASSLMGTGEETQYF. CDR3 coding DNA: TGCGCCAGCAGCTTGATGGGGACAGGGGAAGAGACCCAGTACTTC. Together with reference TRBV5-1 and TRBJ2-5, the CDR3 gives the full variable domain: KAGVTQTPRYLIKTRGQQVTLSCSPISGHRSVSWYQQTPGQGLQFLFEYFSETQRNKGNFPGRFSGRQFSNSRSEMNVSTLELGDSALYLCASSLMGTGEETQYFGPGTRLLVL.

This sequence joins TRBV3-1 (or the pseudogene TRBV3-2) and TRBJ2-7; tentative D call: TRBD2 (5 bases). The CDR3 is 13 residues long. V was pared by 4 bases and J by 3 bases, with 10 bases between. Germline V gene lookup returns CDR1 LGHDT and CDR2 YNNKEL (reference sequence). The CDR3 DNA reads TGTGCCAGCAGCCGTACTAGAGGCTACGAGCAGTACTTC. It translates to CASSRTRGYEQYF.

This chain joins TRBV11-2 and TRBJ2-3; 10 nucleotides line up with TRBD2. CDR3 size: 19 residues. V lost 0 bases, J lost 0 bases, and 9 bases stayed unmatched. Germline V lookup: CDR1 SGHAT, CDR2 FQNNGV. CDR3: CASSLDGLAVASSTDTQYF. The CDR3 DNA sequence: TGTGCCAGCAGCTTAGATGGACTAGCGGTCGCGAGTAGCACAGATACGCAGTATTTT.

This rearrangement joins TRBV4-1 to TRBJ1-2, with a possible D match to TRBD1 (5 bases). Trimming left V 5 bases short and J 5 bases short, with 12 bases between. The CDR3 runs 13 residues. Germline V CDR1 and CDR2: MGHRA, YSYEKL. For the CDR3, the DNA is TGCGCCAGCAGCGAAGGGTCAGGGTATGGCTACACCTTC. Translated, it gives CASSEGSGYGYTF.

The V and J genes are TRBV7-8 and TRBJ1-1; perhaps TRBD1 as D (5 bases). The CDR3 totals 15 residues. The germline gives CDR1 SGHVS, CDR2 FQNEAQ. V gave up 4 bases and J gave up 4 bases, with 16 bases separating them. CDR3 sequence: CASSSLAGGLTEAFF. In nucleotides, the CDR3 is TGTGCCAGCAGCTCGCTCGCGGGGGGTCTCACTGAAGCTTTCTTT.

The chain employs TRBV5-1 and TRBJ2-1, with 8 bases identical to TRBD2. Per germline, CDR1 SGHRS and CDR2 YFSETQ. With V trimmed by 0 bases and J by 0 bases, 5 bases remained unmatched. This CDR3 region has 17 residues. The CDR3 sequence is CASSLGAGGASYNEQFF. CDR3 DNA sequence: TGCGCCAGCAGCTTGGGGGCCGGGGGGGCCTCCTACAATGAGCAGTTCTTC.

CDR3 amino acids: CASSQDVSGKQPQHF. CDR3 coding DNA: TGTGCCAGCAGCCAAGATGTTTCGGGGAAACAGCCCCAGCATTTT. The chain uses TRBV4-2 and TRBJ1-5; D is ambiguous. The ends were cut back, 0 bases at V and 7 bases at J, with 13 bases in the middle. The germline V gene has CDR1 LGHNA and CDR2 YNFKEQ. The CDR3 length is 15 residues.

The rearrangement joins TRBV15 to TRBJ1-6; D possibly corresponds to TRBD1 (5 bases). Trimming shortened V by 3 bases and J by 15 bases, and 12 bases separated the two germline ends. The CDR3 has 12 residues. Germline V gene lookup returns CDR1 LNHNV and CDR2 YYDKDF (reference sequence). CDR3 loop: CATSSQGRVLHF. Written as DNA, the CDR3 is TGTGCCACCAGCAGTCAGGGTCGGGTCCTCCACTTT.

This rearrangement joins TRBV10-3 to TRBJ2-1, with 8 bases that match TRBD2. The CDR3 extends over 16 amino acids. J lost 2 bases, V lost 1 base, and 4 bases had no gene match. CDR1 and CDR2 from the germline V gene are ENHRY and SYGVKD. The CDR3 DNA sequence: TGTGCCATCAGTGAGTGGGGCGGGGGGACCTACAATGAGCAGTTCTTC. Its translation: CAISEWGGGTYNEQFF.

The chain combines TRBV5-4 with TRBJ1-1, with 8 bases aligning to TRBD1. Germline values: CDR1 SGHNT, CDR2 YYREEE (reference sequence). V dropped 4 bases and J dropped 6; count of bases not matched to a gene: 8. The CDR3 sequence is 14 residues long. CDR3: CASSDGQGGPEAFF. The CDR3 DNA reads TGTGCCAGCAGCGATGGACAGGGAGGCCCTGAAGCTTTCTTT.

The rearrangement links TRBV7-9 to TRBJ2-1; no clear D. The V end was cut by 5 bases, the J end by 10 bases, with 18 bases between. Germline-derived CDR1 and CDR2 are SEHNR and FQNEAQ (reference sequence). The CDR3 is made up of 14 amino acids. Here the CDR3 reads CASSNRNFNGEQFF. CDR3 bases: TGTGCCAGCAGCAACCGGAACTTCAACGGGGAGCAGTTCTTC.